This TCR beta chain was retrieved from a study of naive and memory T cell subsets. General observations from the study: TCR counts from RNA may reflect activation-linked expression changes. Especially in CD8 cells, naive repertoires contained a few larger clonotypes, possibly CD45RA-re-expressing memory cells.

The CDR3 has 12 amino acids. The junction had 8 bases not matched to a gene; V was cut back by 10 bases and J by 10 bases. Concerning this clonotype itself: Its specificity is not known.

The beta constant-region primer was an equimolar mix of two oligonucleotides covering TRBC1 and TRBC2. Ligated cDNA was amplified by four rounds of PCR with nested alpha and beta constant-region primers and SP2. One entry per CDR3 protein, called by TCRdb with MiXCR from the UMI-ligation and nested PCR reads. The sample comprises approximately 150,000 distinct CDR3 sequences, roughly 20% of which are singletons, and around 0.11% rests with the top ten. This clonotype originated in a human donor in good health. This sequence joins TRBV5-3 and TRBJ1-6; 7 bases align to TRBD1. TRBV5-3 is designated an ORF whose function remains uncertain. The material sequenced was naive CD4+ T cells from blood. The CDR3 DNA is TGTGCCGGACAGGTCCCGGGGTCACCCCTCCACTTT. Residues: CAGQVPGSPLHF.